These 16 T cell receptor beta chains were sequenced from one sample in a study of cytomegalovirus exposure and HLA in healthy donors. The study ran its PCR with 60 Vbeta and 13 Jbeta primers. Using immunoSEQ multiplex PCR, the repertoire was profiled, and TCRdb retains in-frame clones only, with some absent. The top ten hold less than 1.5% of the sample, which has over 150,000 clones, approximately 73% seen once. Sequenced material: PBMCs. Receptors originate from a man aged 50 or older in good health and CMV-seronegative.

The chain joins TRBV21-1 to TRBJ2-7; whether TRBD1, the table's D call, matches the DNA was not checked. TRBV21-1 is designated a pseudogene. The CDR3 runs to 19 residues. As DNA, the CDR3 is TGTGCCAGCAGCCGCTCCCGAACCTTAGGACAGGGGGTCCTGTACGAGCAGTACTTC. Encoded protein: CASSRSRTLGQGVLYEQYF.

In its sample, this clone was seen a few times. The rearrangement uses TRBV7-2 and TRBJ1-3; 7 nucleotides line up with TRBD1. Per the germline V gene, CDR1 is SGHTA and CDR2 is FQGNSA. This CDR3 has 15 residues. With V trimmed by 5 bases and J by 3 bases, 7 bases remained unmatched. CDR3: CASSVDRDYGNTIYF. The CDR3 DNA is TGTGCCAGCAGCGTAGACAGGGATTATGGAAACACCATATATTTT.

The chain carries TRBV11-3 and TRBJ2-2; D is uncertain. V was clipped by 1 base and J by 6 bases, with 6 bases between them. The CDR3 contains 13 residues. CDR1 SGHNT and CDR2 YENEEA come from the germline V gene. The CDR3 DNA is TGTGCCAGCAGCTTAGCCCGGGCCGGGGAGCTGTTTTTT. Translated, it gives CASSLARAGELFF. Together with reference TRBV11-3 and TRBJ2-2, the CDR3 gives the full variable domain: EAGVVQSPRYKIIEKKQPVAFWCNPISGHNTLYWYLQNLGQGPELLIRYENEEAVDDSQLPKDRFSAERLKGVDSTLKIQPAELGDSAVYLCASSLARAGELFFGEGSRLTVL.

This clone was seen more than once but under ten times. The V and J genes are TRBV5-6 and TRBJ2-7, with TRBD1 as a possible D gene (6 bases). V was shortened by 6 bases and J by 2 bases, with 15 bases between the two germline ends. Germline V gene sequence: CDR1 SGHDT, CDR2 YYEEEE. This CDR3 contains 14 residues. CDR3 protein: CASTYGQYAYEQYF. The CDR3, as DNA: TGTGCCAGCACCTACGGACAGTATGCCTACGAGCAGTACTTC.

This sequence joins TRBV5-1 and TRBJ1-6; tentatively, D is TRBD1 (6 bases). The ends were cut back, 0 bases at V and 9 bases at J, with 13 bases in the middle. This CDR3 has 15 amino acids. Germline V gene lookup returns CDR1 SGHRS and CDR2 YFSETQ. The CDR3 sequence is CASSLGDTSSSPLHF. The CDR3 DNA follows: TGCGCCAGCAGCTTGGGGGACACTAGTAGTTCACCCCTCCACTTT. Complete variable domain (other parts from reference TRBV5-1 and TRBJ1-6): KAGVTQTPRYLIKTRGQQVTLSCSPISGHRSVSWYQQTPGQGLQFLFEYFSETQRNKGNFPGRFSGRQFSNSRSEMNVSTLELGDSALYLCASSLGDTSSSPLHFGNGTRLTVT.

Ten or more counts support this clone. The rearrangement joins TRBV4-3 to TRBJ1-5; D remains ambiguous. CDR3 size: 16 residues. Germline V gene sequence: CDR1 LGHNA, CDR2 YSLEER. Trimming took 0 bases from V and 5 from J, leaving 14 bases between them. The chain's CDR3 is CASSQESGLLHQPQHF. The CDR3 DNA follows: TGCGCCAGCAGCCAAGAAAGTGGCCTTCTCCATCAGCCCCAGCATTTT.

The rearrangement links TRBV5-1 to TRBJ2-3; 8 bases are shared with TRBD2. The CDR3 has 16 amino acids. In germline, CDR1 is SGHRS, CDR2 YFSETQ. The V segment lost 0 bases and the J segment 1 base; nucleotides outside the gene matches: 4. DNA of the CDR3: TGCGCCAGCAGCTTGGTAGCGGGGCCCCGCACAGATACGCAGTATTTT. Protein product: CASSLVAGPRTDTQYF.

The J gene is TRBJ2-2, the V gene TRBV9; the match to TRBD1 covers 8 bases. V gave up 4 bases and J gave up 4 bases; unmatched junction bases: 3. CDR1 is SGDLS and CDR2 is YYNGEE in the germline V gene. This CDR3 is 14 amino acids long. The CDR3 here is CASSSQGATGELFF. CDR3 DNA: TGTGCCAGCAGCAGTCAGGGGGCCACCGGGGAGCTGTTTTTT.

This sequence joins TRBV19 and TRBJ2-7; 8 positions agree with TRBD1. Germline CDR1 reads LNHDA; CDR2 reads SQIVND (reference sequence). The CDR3 consists of 13 residues. After removal of 3 bases from V and 5 bases from J, the junction contained 3 bases not matched to a gene. For the CDR3, the DNA is TGTGCCAGTAGTATGGACAGGGACGACGAGCAGTACTTC. It specifies CASSMDRDDEQYF.

The rearrangement links TRBV27 to TRBJ2-3; tentative D call: TRBD1 (5 bases). The V and J ends lost 6 bases and 4 bases respectively, with 11 bases between them. From germline, CDR1 is MNHEY and CDR2 SMNVEV (reference sequence). The CDR3 consists of 13 residues. CDR3 sequence reads: CASRASGSDTQYF. The CDR3 DNA sequence: TGTGCCAGCAGGGCCTCAGGGTCAGATACGCAGTATTTT.

The genes are TRBV25-1 and TRBJ1-1, with 7 bases aligning to TRBD1. CDR1 MGHDK and CDR2 SYGVNS come from the germline V gene. J gave up 4 bases and V 4 bases, and 9 bases lay outside the gene matches. The CDR3 totals 15 residues. The CDR3, as DNA: TGTGCCAGCAGTGCAGCCTCACAGGGGCGCACTGAAGCTTTCTTT. Encoded protein: CASSAASQGRTEAFF. Variable domain in full (rest from reference TRBV25-1 and TRBJ1-1): EADIYQTPRYLVIGTGKKITLECSQTMGHDKMYWYQQDPGMELHLIHYSYGVNSTEKGDLSSESTVSRIRTEHFPLTLESARPSHTSQYLCASSAASQGRTEAFFGQGTRLTVV.

The chain uses TRBV5-1 and TRBJ1-3; a weak D match, TRBD1 (5 bases). Germline CDR1 is SGHRS and CDR2 is YFSETQ. The germline V and J ends were trimmed by 3 bases and 0 bases, with 13 bases remaining between them. The CDR3 totals 16 residues. The CDR3 DNA follows: TGCGCCAGCAGCTCCGCGGGACGAAACTCTGGAAACACCATATATTTT. As protein: CASSSAGRNSGNTIYF. Combining the CDR3 with reference TRBV5-1 and TRBJ1-3 gives the whole variable domain KAGVTQTPRYLIKTRGQQVTLSCSPISGHRSVSWYQQTPGQGLQFLFEYFSETQRNKGNFPGRFSGRQFSNSRSEMNVSTLELGDSALYLCASSSAGRNSGNTIYFGEGSWLTVV.

V and J are TRBV6-1 and TRBJ2-2; a possible D gene is TRBD1 (6 bases). V was shortened by 1 base and J by 4 bases, with 7 bases between the two germline ends. This CDR3 contains 14 residues. Germline CDR1 MNHNS, CDR2 SASEGT. The CDR3 region is CASSEVGGTGELFF. CDR3 sequence (DNA): TGTGCCAGCAGTGAAGTAGGGGGCACCGGGGAGCTGTTTTTT.

The chain uses TRBV5-6 and TRBJ1-3; maybe TRBD1 (5 bases). There are 15 residues in the CDR3. In germline, CDR1 is SGHDT, CDR2 YYEEEE. Trimming stripped 1 base from V and 0 bases from J, with 8 bases between. CDR3 loop: CASSLRQISGNTIYF. CDR3 in DNA: TGTGCCAGCAGCTTGAGACAGATCTCTGGAAACACCATATATTTT.

The chain is built from TRBV11-2 and TRBJ2-7; possibly TRBD2 for D (5 bases). Germline CDR1 and CDR2: SGHAT and FQNNGV. Trimming took off 1 base at V and 3 bases at J, with 13 bases between the two ends. The CDR3 has 15 residues. CDR3 DNA: TGTGCCAGCAGCTTAGGGGCCGACGGGATCTACGAGCAGTACTTC. This translates into CASSLGADGIYEQYF.

V gene TRBV10-1 combines with J gene TRBJ1-1, with a possible D match to TRBD1 (5 bases). The CDR3 is 15 amino acids. From germline, CDR1 is WNHNN and CDR2 SYGVQD (reference sequence). Trimming removed 2 bases from V and 2 bases from J, with 12 bases in between. For the CDR3, the DNA is TGCGCCAGCAGTGAGACCAGGGTCGGTAACACTGAAGCTTTCTTT. It translates to CASSETRVGNTEAFF.